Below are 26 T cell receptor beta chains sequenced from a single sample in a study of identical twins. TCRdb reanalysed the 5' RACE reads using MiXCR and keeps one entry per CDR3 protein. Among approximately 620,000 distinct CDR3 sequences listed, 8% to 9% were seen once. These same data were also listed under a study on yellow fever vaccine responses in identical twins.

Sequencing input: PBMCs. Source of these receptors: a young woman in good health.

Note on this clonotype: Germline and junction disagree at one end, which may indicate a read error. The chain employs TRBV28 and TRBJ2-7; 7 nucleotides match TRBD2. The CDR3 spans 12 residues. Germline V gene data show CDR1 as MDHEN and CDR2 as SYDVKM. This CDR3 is CASSREVRGTLF. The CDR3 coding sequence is TGTGCCAGCAGTCGGGAGGTGAGGGGAACCTTGTTC.

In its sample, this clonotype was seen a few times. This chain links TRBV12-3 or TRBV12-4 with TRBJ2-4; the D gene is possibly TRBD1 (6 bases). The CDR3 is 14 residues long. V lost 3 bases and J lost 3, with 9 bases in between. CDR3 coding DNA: TGTGCCAGCAGTTTGGACAGTGGCAAAAACATTCAGTACTTC. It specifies CASSLDSGKNIQYF.

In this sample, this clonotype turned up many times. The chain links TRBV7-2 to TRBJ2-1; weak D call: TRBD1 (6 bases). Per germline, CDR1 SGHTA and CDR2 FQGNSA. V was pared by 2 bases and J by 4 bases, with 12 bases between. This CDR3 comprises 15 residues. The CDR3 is CASSLTGTLYNEQFF. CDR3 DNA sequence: TGTGCCAGCAGCTTAACCGGGACACTTTACAATGAGCAGTTCTTC.

The CDR3: CASSLGGGPQPQHF. The CDR3 bases are TGTGCCAGCAGCTTAGGCGGGGGACCTCAGCCCCAGCATTTT. The gene calls are TRBV7-2 and TRBJ1-5, with a tentative D call TRBD1 (5 bases). Germline CDR1 and CDR2: SGHTA and FQGNSA. The CDR3 is 14 residues long. The V gene lost 1 base and the J gene lost 6 bases, with 10 bases spanning the gap.

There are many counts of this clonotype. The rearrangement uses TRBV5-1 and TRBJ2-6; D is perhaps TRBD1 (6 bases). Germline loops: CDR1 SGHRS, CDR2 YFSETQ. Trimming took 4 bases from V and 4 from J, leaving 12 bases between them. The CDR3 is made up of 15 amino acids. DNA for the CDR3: TGCGCCAGCAGCGGCACAGGGACAGGGGCCAACGTCCTGACTTTC. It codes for CASSGTGTGANVLTF.

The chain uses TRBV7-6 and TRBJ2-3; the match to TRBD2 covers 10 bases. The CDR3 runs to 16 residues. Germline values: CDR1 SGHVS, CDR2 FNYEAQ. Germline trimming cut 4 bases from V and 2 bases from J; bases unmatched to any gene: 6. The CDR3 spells CASSSVAGGTTDTQYF. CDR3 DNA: TGTGCCAGCAGCTCAGTAGCGGGGGGAACCACAGATACGCAGTATTTT.

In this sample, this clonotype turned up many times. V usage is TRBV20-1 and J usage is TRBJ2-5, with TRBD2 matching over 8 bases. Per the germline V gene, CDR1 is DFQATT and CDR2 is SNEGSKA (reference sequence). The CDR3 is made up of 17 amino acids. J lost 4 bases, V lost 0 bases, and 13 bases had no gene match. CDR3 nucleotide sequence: TGCAGTGCTAGAGATCTGAACGGGGGGGCCCTTGGAGAGACCCAGTACTTC. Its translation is CSARDLNGGALGETQYF.

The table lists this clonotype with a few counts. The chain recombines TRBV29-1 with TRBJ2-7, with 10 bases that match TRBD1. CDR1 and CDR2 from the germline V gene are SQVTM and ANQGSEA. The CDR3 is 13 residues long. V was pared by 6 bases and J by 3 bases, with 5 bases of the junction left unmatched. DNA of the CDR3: TGCAGCGTGGACAGGGGGAATGGCTACGAGCAGTACTTC. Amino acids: CSVDRGNGYEQYF.

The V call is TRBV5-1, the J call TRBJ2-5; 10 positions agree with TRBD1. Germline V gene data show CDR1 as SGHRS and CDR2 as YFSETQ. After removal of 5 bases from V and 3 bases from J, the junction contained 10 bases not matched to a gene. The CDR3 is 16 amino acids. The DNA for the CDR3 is TGCGCCAGCAGAATGGGCGGGACAGGGGCTGAAGAGACCCAGTACTTC. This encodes CASRMGGTGAEETQYF.

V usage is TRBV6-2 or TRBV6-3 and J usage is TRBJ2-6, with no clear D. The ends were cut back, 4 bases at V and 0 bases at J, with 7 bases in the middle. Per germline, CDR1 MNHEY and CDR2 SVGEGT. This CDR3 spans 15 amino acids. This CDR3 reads CASSFMRSGANVLTF. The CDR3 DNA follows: TGTGCCAGCAGTTTCATGCGCTCTGGGGCCAACGTCCTGACTTTC.

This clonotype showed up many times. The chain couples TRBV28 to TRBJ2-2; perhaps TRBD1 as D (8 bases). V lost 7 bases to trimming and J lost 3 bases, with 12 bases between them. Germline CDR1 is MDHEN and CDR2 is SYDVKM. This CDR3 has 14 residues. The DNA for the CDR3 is TGTGCCAGCAATACAGGGGGGGACACCGGGGAGCTGTTTTTT. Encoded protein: CASNTGGDTGELFF.

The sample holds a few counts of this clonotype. The CDR3 is CSAASVLGGTQYF. DNA for the CDR3: TGCAGTGCTGCCTCCGTCCTCGGCGGGACCCAGTACTTC. This rearrangement joins TRBV20-1 to TRBJ2-5; unclear D gene. Germline V gene sequence: CDR1 DFQATT, CDR2 SNEGSKA (reference sequence). The CDR3 is 13 amino acids. Trimming stripped 5 bases from V and 7 bases from J, with 17 bases between.

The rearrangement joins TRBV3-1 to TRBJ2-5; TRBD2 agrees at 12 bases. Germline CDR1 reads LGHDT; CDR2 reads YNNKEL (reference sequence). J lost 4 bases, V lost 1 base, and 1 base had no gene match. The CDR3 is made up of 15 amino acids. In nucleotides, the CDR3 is TGTGCCAGCAGCCAAGGACTAGCGGGAGTAGAGACCCAGTACTTC. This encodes CASSQGLAGVETQYF.

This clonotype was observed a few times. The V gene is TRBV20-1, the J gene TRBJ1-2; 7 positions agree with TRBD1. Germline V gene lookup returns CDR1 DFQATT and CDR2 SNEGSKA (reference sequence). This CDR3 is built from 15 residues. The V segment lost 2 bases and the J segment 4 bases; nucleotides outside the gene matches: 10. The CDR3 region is CSARPRQGSIYGYTF. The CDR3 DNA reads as TGCAGTGCTAGACCTCGACAGGGAAGTATCTATGGCTACACCTTC.

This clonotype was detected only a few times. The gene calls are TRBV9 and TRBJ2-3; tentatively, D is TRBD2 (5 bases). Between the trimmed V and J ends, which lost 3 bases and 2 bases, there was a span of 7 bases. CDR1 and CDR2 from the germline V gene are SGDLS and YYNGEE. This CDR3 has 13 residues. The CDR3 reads CASSALATDTQYF. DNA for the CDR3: TGTGCCAGCAGCGCGCTAGCCACAGATACGCAGTATTTT.

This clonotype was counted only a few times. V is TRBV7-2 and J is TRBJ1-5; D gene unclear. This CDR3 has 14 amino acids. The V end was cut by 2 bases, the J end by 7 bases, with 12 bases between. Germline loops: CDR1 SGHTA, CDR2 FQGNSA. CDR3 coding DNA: TGTGCCAGCAGCTTATATGGGGTCCCACAGCCCCAGCATTTT. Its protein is CASSLYGVPQPQHF. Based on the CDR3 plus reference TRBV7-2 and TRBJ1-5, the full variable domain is GAGVSQSPSNKVTEKGKDVELRCDPISGHTALYWYRQSLGQGLEFLIYFQGNSAPDKSGLPSDRFSAERTGGSVSTLTIQRTQQEDSAVYLCASSLYGVPQPQHFGDGTRLSIL.

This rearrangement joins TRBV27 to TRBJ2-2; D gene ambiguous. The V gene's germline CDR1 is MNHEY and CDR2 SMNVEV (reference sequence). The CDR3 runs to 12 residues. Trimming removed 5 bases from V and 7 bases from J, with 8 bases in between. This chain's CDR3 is CASSQDGGELFF. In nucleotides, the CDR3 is TGTGCCAGCAGTCAAGACGGCGGGGAGCTGTTTTTT.

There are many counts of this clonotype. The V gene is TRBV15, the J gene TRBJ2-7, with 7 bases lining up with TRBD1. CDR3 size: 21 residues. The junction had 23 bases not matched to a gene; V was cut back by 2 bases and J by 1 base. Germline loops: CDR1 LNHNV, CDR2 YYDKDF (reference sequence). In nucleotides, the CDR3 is TGTGCCACCAGCAGACATGGAGACAGGGCTTATATTTCCCCGGGTTCCTACGAGCAGTACTTC. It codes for CATSRHGDRAYISPGSYEQYF.

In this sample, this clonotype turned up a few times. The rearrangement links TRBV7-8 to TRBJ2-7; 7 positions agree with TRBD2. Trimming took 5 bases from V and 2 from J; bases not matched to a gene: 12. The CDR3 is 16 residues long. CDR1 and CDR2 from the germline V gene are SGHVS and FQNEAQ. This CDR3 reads CASSPTLLALTYEQYF. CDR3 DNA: TGTGCCAGCAGCCCCACTTTACTAGCGTTAACCTACGAGCAGTACTTC.

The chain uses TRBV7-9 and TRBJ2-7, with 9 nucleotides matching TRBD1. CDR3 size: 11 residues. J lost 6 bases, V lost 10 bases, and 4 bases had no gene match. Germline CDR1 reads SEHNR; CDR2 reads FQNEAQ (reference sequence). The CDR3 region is CATWTGVEQYF. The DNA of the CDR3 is TGTGCCACCTGGACAGGGGTCGAGCAGTACTTC.

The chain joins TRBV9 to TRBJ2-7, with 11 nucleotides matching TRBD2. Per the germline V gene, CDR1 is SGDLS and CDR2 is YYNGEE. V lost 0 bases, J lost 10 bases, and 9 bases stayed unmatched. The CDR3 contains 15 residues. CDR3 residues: CASSVDLLAGALQYF. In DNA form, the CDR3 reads TGTGCCAGCAGCGTAGATTTACTAGCGGGGGCACTTCAGTACTTC.

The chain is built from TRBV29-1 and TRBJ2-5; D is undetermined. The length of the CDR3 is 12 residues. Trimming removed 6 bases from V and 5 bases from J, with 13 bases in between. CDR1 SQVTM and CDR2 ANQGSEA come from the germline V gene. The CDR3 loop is CSVVWVGETQYF. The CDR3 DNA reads TGCAGCGTCGTGTGGGTTGGGGAGACCCAGTACTTC. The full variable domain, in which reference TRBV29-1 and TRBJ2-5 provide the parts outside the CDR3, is SAVISQKPSRDICQRGTSLTIQCQVDSQVTMMFWYRQQPGQSLTLIATANQGSEATYESGFVIDKFPISRPNLTFSTLTVSNMSPEDSSIYLCSVVWVGETQYFGPGTRLLVL.

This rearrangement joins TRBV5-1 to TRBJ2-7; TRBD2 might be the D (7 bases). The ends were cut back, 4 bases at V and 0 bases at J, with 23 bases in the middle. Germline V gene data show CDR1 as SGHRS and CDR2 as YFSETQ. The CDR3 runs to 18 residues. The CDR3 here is CASSRGGGLRDTSYEQYF. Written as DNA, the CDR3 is TGCGCCAGCAGCCGTGGGGGGGGCTTACGGGACACCTCCTACGAGCAGTACTTC.

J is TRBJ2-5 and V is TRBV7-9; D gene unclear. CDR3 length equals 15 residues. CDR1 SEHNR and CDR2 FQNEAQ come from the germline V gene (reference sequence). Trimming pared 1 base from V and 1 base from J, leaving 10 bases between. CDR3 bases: TGTGCCAGCAGCTTAGTGTTAGGAACCCAAGAGACCCAGTACTTC. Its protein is CASSLVLGTQETQYF.

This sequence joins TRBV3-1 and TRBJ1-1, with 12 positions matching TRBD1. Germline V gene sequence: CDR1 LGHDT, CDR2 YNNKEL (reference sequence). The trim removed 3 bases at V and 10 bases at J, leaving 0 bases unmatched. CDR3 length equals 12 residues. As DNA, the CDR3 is TGTGCCAGCAGCCAGGGACAGGGGGCAGCTTTCTTT. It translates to CASSQGQGAAFF.

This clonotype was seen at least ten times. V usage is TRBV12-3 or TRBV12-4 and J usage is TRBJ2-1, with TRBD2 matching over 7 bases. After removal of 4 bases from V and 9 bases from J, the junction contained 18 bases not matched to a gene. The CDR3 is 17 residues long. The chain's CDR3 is CASSSTLGGGRMVEQFF. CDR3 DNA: TGTGCCAGCAGTTCCACCTTGGGGGGGGGGAGGATGGTTGAGCAGTTCTTC.